Listed below are T cell receptor beta chains from one sample, sequenced in a study of blood T cell repertoires in COVID-19. Here immunoSEQ multiplex PCR was the method, and the copy in TCRdb shows in-frame clones only, minus some. The sample consists of about 180,000 clones, about 75% of them appearing once. Sequenced sample: peripheral blood. Receptors were obtained from a woman between 70 and 85 years old with acute or convalescent COVID-19. CDR3s include the opening cysteine and the closing phenylalanine or tryptophan. The order of the fields is CDR3 length, J gene, V gene, CDR3 protein.

CDR3 length: 16
J gene: TRBJ1-6
V gene: TRBV6-6
CDR3 protein: CASRTQGESYNSPLHF

CDR3 length: 15
J gene: TRBJ1-1
V gene: TRBV10-1
CDR3 protein: CASSESTSVNTEAFF

CDR3 length: 13
J gene: TRBJ1-5
V gene: TRBV12-3/TRBV12-4
CDR3 protein: CASSFGGNQPQHF

CDR3 length: 14
J gene: TRBJ2-1
V gene: TRBV10-3
CDR3 protein: CAISELDSFNEQFF

CDR3 length: 16
J gene: TRBJ1-2
V gene: TRBV15
CDR3 protein: CATSETGGLARYGYTF

CDR3 length: 16
J gene: TRBJ2-1
V gene: TRBV9
CDR3 protein: CASSALGTSGYNEQFF

CDR3 length: 14
J gene: TRBJ2-2
V gene: TRBV7-2
CDR3 protein: CASSLASDTGELFF

CDR3 length: 16
J gene: TRBJ1-5
V gene: TRBV2
CDR3 protein: CASSNSPLYSNQPQHF

CDR3 length: 16
J gene: TRBJ2-2
V gene: TRBV5-1
CDR3 protein: CASSLESGVNTGELFF

CDR3 length: 15
J gene: TRBJ2-5
V gene: TRBV2
CDR3 protein: CAGAGTSGSVPTQYF

CDR3 length: 17
J gene: TRBJ2-3
V gene: TRBV12-5
CDR3 protein: CASGLARVVYRTDTQYF

CDR3 length: 15
J gene: TRBJ1-3
V gene: TRBV5-1
CDR3 protein: CASSGRGGSGNTIYF

CDR3 length: 16
J gene: TRBJ2-2
V gene: TRBV3-1/TRBV3-2
CDR3 protein: CASRSADTGGTGELFF

CDR3 length: 13
J gene: TRBJ2-7
V gene: TRBV7-8
CDR3 protein: CASSRTDKYEQYF

CDR3 length: 14
J gene: TRBJ1-2
V gene: TRBV3-1/TRBV3-2
CDR3 protein: CASSPSARVLGYTF

CDR3 length: 15
J gene: TRBJ2-7
V gene: TRBV3-1/TRBV3-2
CDR3 protein: CASSQATGRRNEQYF

CDR3 length: 13
J gene: TRBJ1-1
V gene: TRBV19
CDR3 protein: CASSIGQGTEAFF

CDR3 length: 13
J gene: TRBJ1-1
V gene: TRBV6-5
CDR3 protein: CASSLIRNTEAFF

CDR3 length: 16
J gene: TRBJ2-5
V gene: TRBV10-3
CDR3 protein: CAISESTGGRQETQYF

CDR3 length: 14
J gene: TRBJ2-5
V gene: TRBV27
CDR3 protein: CASSRGQYQETQYF

CDR3 length: 15
J gene: TRBJ2-1
V gene: TRBV6-1
CDR3 protein: CASSELSVRYNEQFF

CDR3 length: 13
J gene: TRBJ1-4
V gene: TRBV30
CDR3 protein: CARRDRTHEKLFF

CDR3 length: 12
J gene: TRBJ1-1
V gene: TRBV12-3/TRBV12-4
CDR3 protein: CASSFRGAEAFF

CDR3 length: 16
J gene: TRBJ2-7
V gene: TRBV19
CDR3 protein: CASSGSLGEKSYEQYF

CDR3 length: 14
J gene: TRBJ2-7
V gene: TRBV29-1
CDR3 protein: CSVSTGTGGDEQYF

CDR3 length: 15
J gene: TRBJ2-5
V gene: TRBV29-1
CDR3 protein: CSVGLGGLYQETQYF

CDR3 length: 16
J gene: TRBJ1-5
V gene: TRBV30
CDR3 protein: CAWSRLAGYSNQPQHF

CDR3 length: 13
J gene: TRBJ2-7
V gene: TRBV18
CDR3 protein: CASSPGAGYEQYF

CDR3 length: 16
J gene: TRBJ2-7
V gene: TRBV5-1
CDR3 protein: CASSLDVLGGDYEQYF

CDR3 length: 14
J gene: TRBJ2-5
V gene: TRBV2
CDR3 protein: CASSVSSGSETQYF

CDR3 length: 16
J gene: TRBJ2-7
V gene: TRBV5-1
CDR3 protein: CASSPRLAGGSYEQYF

CDR3 length: 14
J gene: TRBJ2-7
V gene: TRBV28
CDR3 protein: CASSLTGGAYEQYF

CDR3 length: 13
J gene: TRBJ2-1
V gene: TRBV10-3
CDR3 protein: CAISEDQRNEQFF

CDR3 length: 14
J gene: TRBJ2-3
V gene: TRBV5-1
CDR3 protein: CASFLGTSTDTQYF

CDR3 length: 15
J gene: TRBJ1-6
V gene: TRBV6-5
CDR3 protein: CASSYEGQGNSPLHF

CDR3 length: 15
J gene: TRBJ2-5
V gene: TRBV7-9
CDR3 protein: CASRLHGGPQETQYF

CDR3 length: 15
J gene: TRBJ1-6
V gene: TRBV3-1/TRBV3-2
CDR3 protein: CASSRESGKNSPLHF

CDR3 length: 15
J gene: TRBJ2-1
V gene: TRBV5-4
CDR3 protein: CASSWLGGTYNEQFF

CDR3 length: 17
J gene: TRBJ2-3
V gene: TRBV19
CDR3 protein: CASSYRTSGRSPDTQYF

CDR3 length: 15
J gene: TRBJ2-1
V gene: TRBV28
CDR3 protein: CASQGGGSSYNEQFF

CDR3 length: 16
J gene: TRBJ2-2
V gene: TRBV3-1/TRBV3-2
CDR3 protein: CASSQAGTANTGELFF

CDR3 length: 13
J gene: TRBJ1-5
V gene: TRBV20-1
CDR3 protein: CSASQRGNQPQHF

CDR3 length: 14
J gene: TRBJ2-7
V gene: TRBV25-1
CDR3 protein: CASSGQGYAYEQYF

CDR3 length: 15
J gene: TRBJ2-5
V gene: TRBV27
CDR3 protein: CASSLYGLAGETQYF

CDR3 length: 15
J gene: TRBJ1-5
V gene: TRBV6-5
CDR3 protein: CASSYGQGEDQPQHF

CDR3 length: 15
J gene: TRBJ1-4
V gene: TRBV7-9
CDR3 protein: CASSSEGGKDEKLFF

CDR3 length: 18
J gene: TRBJ2-7
V gene: TRBV5-1
CDR3 protein: CASSLVPAVAGVAYEQYF

CDR3 length: 15
J gene: TRBJ2-2
V gene: TRBV12-5
CDR3 protein: CASATGIGNTGELFF

CDR3 length: 16
J gene: TRBJ2-3
V gene: TRBV10-3
CDR3 protein: CAISGLAGSSTDTQYF

CDR3 length: 14
J gene: TRBJ2-5
V gene: TRBV3-1/TRBV3-2
CDR3 protein: CASSALESYSTQYF

CDR3 length: 15
J gene: TRBJ2-7
V gene: TRBV19
CDR3 protein: CASSPLGQLGYEQYF

CDR3 length: 17
J gene: TRBJ2-6
V gene: TRBV7-8
CDR3 protein: CASSPRVYLTGANVLTF

CDR3 length: 15
J gene: TRBJ2-7
V gene: TRBV3-1/TRBV3-2
CDR3 protein: CASSPQAGVSSEQYF

CDR3 length: 15
J gene: TRBJ1-5
V gene: TRBV19
CDR3 protein: CASSIDHRDNQPQHF